Sequencing of this T cell receptor (beta chain) was carried out in a study of human T cells and chemical hapten exposure. In its sample, this clonotype was seen many times. The time point: patch test 1, 2 weeks after DPC sensitization. The sample's treatment: therapeutic diphenylcyclopropenone sensitization with weekly scalp DPC. Unmatched junction bases numbered 15, after V lost 9 bases and J lost 8 bases. Germline V CDR1 and CDR2: KGHDR, SFDVKD. This CDR3 comprises 15 residues. TCRdb redid the calling of the RACE reads with MiXCR, one entry per CDR3 protein. Of 45,000 to 60,000 distinct CDR3 sequences listed, 9.3% are singletons.

This specimen consisted of whole blood, obtained in connection with sensitization to the hapten diphenylcyclopropenone (DPC). The chain combines TRBV24-1 with TRBJ2-1; 7 bases are shared with TRBD1. The receptor was derived from a woman aged 40 to 50 with alopecia areata. Some clones in this sample may be carry-over from other donors' samples. The DNA for the CDR3 is TGTGCCACCTCCTCGGATAGGGGGCCGGCGGATGAGCAGTTCTTC. Translating it yields CATSSDRGPADEQFF.